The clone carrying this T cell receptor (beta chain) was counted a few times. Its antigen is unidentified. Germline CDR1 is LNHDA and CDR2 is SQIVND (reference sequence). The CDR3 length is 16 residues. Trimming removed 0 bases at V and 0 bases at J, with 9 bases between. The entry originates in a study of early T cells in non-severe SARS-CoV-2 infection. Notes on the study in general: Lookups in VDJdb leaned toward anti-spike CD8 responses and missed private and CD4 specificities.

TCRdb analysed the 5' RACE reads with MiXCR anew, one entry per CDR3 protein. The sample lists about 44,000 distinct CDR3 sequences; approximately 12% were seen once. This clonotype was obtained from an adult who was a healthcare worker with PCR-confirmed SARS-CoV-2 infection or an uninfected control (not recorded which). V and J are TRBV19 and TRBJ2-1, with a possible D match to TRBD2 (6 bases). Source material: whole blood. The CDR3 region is CASSIEGGPSYNEQFF. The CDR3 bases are TGTGCCAGTAGTATAGAGGGGGGTCCCTCCTACAATGAGCAGTTCTTC.